This T cell receptor (beta chain) was identified in a study of cytomegalovirus exposure and HLA in healthy donors. Overall study: An earlier analysis identified 120 million or so unique TCR beta sequences in about 200 million T cells. The study's findings and limits: Sequencing depth roughly uniform across donors was assumed in presence/absence analyses.

The donors comprised healthy bone marrow donors. Comment on this clone: Its antigen is as yet unknown.

Vbeta (60) and Jbeta (13) primers were used in the PCR. TCRdb's copy holds only in-frame clones and misses some; the assay was immunoSEQ multiplex PCR. Its table lists 100,000 to 150,000 clones. Germline lookup yields CDR1 ENHRY and CDR2 SYGVKD. Trimming at V came to 0 bases and at J to 6 bases, leaving 16 bases not matched to a gene. The CDR3 is 19 amino acids. The source of this sequence is a man between 18 and 35 years old in good health and CMV-seronegative. The specimen was PBMCs. J is TRBJ1-2 and V is TRBV10-3; 10 bases are a match to TRBD1. The CDR3 spells CAISESNSRGQGSRDGYTF. DNA for the CDR3: TGTGCCATCAGTGAGTCGAATTCGCGGGGACAGGGGTCCCGGGATGGCTACACCTTC.